This T cell receptor beta chain was found in a study of control samples from healthy donors and cancer patients. This clone was counted once. Assay used: immunoSEQ multiplex PCR; TCRdb lists only in-frame clones, some missing. This sample has some 100,000 clones, with roughly 88% found just once. The origin of this receptor is a man aged 25-45 years in good health. Sequencing used blood.

The CDR3 reads CSVHRPGTENTEAFF. The CDR3 coding sequence is TGCAGCGTCCATAGGCCGGGGACGGAGAACACTGAAGCTTTCTTT. This chain joins TRBV29-1 and TRBJ1-1, with D maybe TRBD1 (5 bases). Germline values: CDR1 SQVTM, CDR2 ANQGSEA. The CDR3 length is 15 residues. V was trimmed by 6 bases and J by 1 base, leaving 18 bases between them.